This TCR beta chain was profiled in a study of blood T cell repertoires in COVID-19. The V gene's germline CDR1 is LGHDT and CDR2 YNNKEL (reference sequence). CDR3 length: 16 residues. V lost 2 bases and J lost 0, with 11 bases in between. TCRdb's table, derived via immunoSEQ multiplex PCR, lists solely in-frame clones and lacks some. In the table there are some 100,000 clones, 82% of which are singletons. Sequenced: peripheral blood. V gene TRBV3-1 (or the pseudogene TRBV3-2) combines with J gene TRBJ1-3; D remains ambiguous. This clonotype was sampled from a man aged 50 to 59 with active or convalescent COVID-19. The CDR3: CASSQLSHHSGNTIYF. The CDR3 DNA reads TGTGCCAGCAGCCAACTAAGTCACCACTCTGGAAACACCATATATTTT.